Included here is one T cell receptor (beta chain) sequence, with context. The data are from a study of cytotoxic CD8 clonotypes in ibrutinib-treated CLL. V was pared by 4 bases and J by 1 base, with 8 bases of the junction left unmatched. This CDR3 contains 18 residues. Germline V CDR1 and CDR2: SNHLY, FYNNEI. Using immunoSEQ multiplex PCR, the repertoire was profiled, and TCRdb retains in-frame clones only, with some absent. Among more than 60,000 clones, less than 85% were seen once, and the ten largest hold about 38%. The TCR sequence derives from a human donor with chronic lymphocytic leukemia. Sequencing used PBMCs, obtained after 24 months of ibrutinib treatment. V and J are TRBV2 and TRBJ2-1, with 12 bases matching TRBD1. CDR3 loop: CASSAGTGGPISYNEQFF. The CDR3 region has the DNA TGTGCCAGCAGTGCCGGGACAGGGGGCCCAATATCCTACAATGAGCAGTTCTTC.